The 7 T cell receptor beta chains presented below share a single source sample, sequenced in a study of siplizumab effects on memory and regulatory T cells. Measured with immunoSEQ multiplex PCR; TCRdb has only the in-frame clones, and not every one. Found here are more than 85,000 clones, about 93% of them singletons; the top ten hold 0.85% to 1.2%. The sequencing input was CD4+ T cells sorted from blood. These receptors were obtained from a human donor in good health.

The CDR3 is CASSQLADTQYF. The DNA for the CDR3 is TGCGCCAGCAGTCAATTAGCAGATACGCAGTATTTT. The chain is built from TRBV5-1 and TRBJ2-3; D not resolved. The CDR3 consists of 12 residues. The germline V and J ends were trimmed by 5 bases and 4 bases, with 8 bases remaining between them. The germline V gene encodes CDR1 SGHRS and CDR2 YFSETQ.

The J gene is TRBJ1-5, the V gene TRBV27; D may be TRBD1 (6 bases). CDR3 size: 16 residues. CDR1 and CDR2 (germline): MNHEY, SMNVEV (reference sequence). V shed 4 bases and J shed 5 bases, with 18 bases lying between them. CDR3 residues: CASSSTINRADQPQHF. CDR3 DNA sequence: TGTGCCAGCAGTTCCACAATCAACAGGGCGGATCAGCCCCAGCATTTT.

V is TRBV7-9 and J is TRBJ2-3, with D possibly matching TRBD1 (5 bases). The CDR3 length is 16 residues. V lost 5 bases and J lost 0, with 15 bases in between. Germline lookup yields CDR1 SEHNR and CDR2 FQNEAQ (reference sequence). The CDR3 here is CASSPRAGRSTDTQYF. In nucleotides, the CDR3 is TGTGCCAGCAGCCCTCGGGCAGGGCGTAGCACAGATACGCAGTATTTT. Based on the CDR3 plus reference TRBV7-9 and TRBJ2-3, the full variable domain is DTGVSQNPRHKITKRGQNVTFRCDPISEHNRLYWYRQTLGQGPEFLTYFQNEAQLEKSRLLSDRFSAERPKGSFSTLEIQRTEQGDSAMYLCASSPRAGRSTDTQYFGPGTRLTVL.

This chain connects TRBV28 to TRBJ2-7; 7 nucleotides match TRBD1. The germline V gene has CDR1 MDHEN and CDR2 SYDVKM. The CDR3 totals 14 residues. Trimming took 5 bases from V and 2 from J; bases not matched to a gene: 6. The DNA for the CDR3 is TGTGCCAGCAGTACAGGGGCGCCAGCCTACGAGCAGTACTTC. Translated: CASSTGAPAYEQYF. Drawing the rest from reference TRBV28 and TRBJ2-7, the complete variable domain is DVKVTQSSRYLVKRTGEKVFLECVQDMDHENMFWYRQDPGLGLRLIYFSYDVKMKEKGDIPEGYSVSREKKERFSLILESASTNQTSMYLCASSTGAPAYEQYFGPGTRLTVT.

In this sample, this clone turned up a few times. The CDR3: CASSPGLAGKQFF. DNA for the CDR3: TGCGCCAGCAGCCCGGGACTAGCGGGTAAGCAGTTCTTC. This chain links TRBV5-1 with TRBJ2-1, with 12 positions matching TRBD2. Germline V gene data show CDR1 as SGHRS and CDR2 as YFSETQ. The CDR3 runs to 13 residues. V lost 4 bases to trimming and J lost 11 bases; unmatched junction nucleotides: 4.

The J gene is TRBJ2-1, the V gene TRBV28; D gene ambiguous. The CDR3 covers 14 residues. Trimming pared 2 bases from V and 5 bases from J, leaving 10 bases between. The germline V gene encodes CDR1 MDHEN and CDR2 SYDVKM. CDR3 loop: CASSLGRVDNEQFF. CDR3 nucleotides: TGTGCCAGCAGTTTAGGTCGGGTAGACAATGAGCAGTTCTTC.

The chain uses TRBV9 and TRBJ2-2; 11 bases are a match to TRBD2. The J segment lost 4 bases and the V segment lost 0 bases, leaving 11 bases of the junction unmatched. The CDR3 extends over 19 amino acids. Germline CDR1 is SGDLS and CDR2 is YYNGEE. The chain's CDR3 is CASSVAVVSGRVGTGELFF. CDR3 nucleotide sequence: TGTGCCAGCAGCGTAGCGGTTGTTAGCGGGAGGGTAGGCACCGGGGAGCTGTTTTTT.